This is a list of T cell receptor beta chains from one sample in a study of neoadjuvant anti-PD-1 for oral cavity cancer. Generated by immunoSEQ multiplex PCR, the TCRdb table keeps only in-frame clones and is missing some. The sample includes about 42,000 clones, approximately 80% seen only once; the top ten take approximately 5%. The sequencing used PBMCs, collected after nivolumab (anti-PD-1) treatment. The receptor set was obtained from a person aged 35-79 years with oral cavity squamous cell carcinoma. CDR3s include the opening cysteine and the closing phenylalanine or tryptophan. The D gene is left open where the match is weak. Clone size appears in some rows only: once, few, many, or a class for an expanded clone.

V	D	size	J	CDR3	DNA
TRBV6-5	.	.	TRBJ1-1	CASSSLSDTEAFF	TGTGCCAGCAGCTCCCTCTCGGACACTGAAGCTTTCTTT
TRBV11-2	TRBD2	.	TRBJ2-2	CASSLTSGKGGELFF	TGTGCCAGCAGCTTAACTAGCGGGAAGGGCGGGGAGCTGTTTTTT
TRBV5-1	.	.	TRBJ2-7	CASNLGDYEQYF	TGCGCCAGCAACCTAGGGGACTACGAGCAGTACTTC
TRBV2	.	.	TRBJ1-3	CASSEWVRERPGNTIYF	TGTGCCAGCAGTGAATGGGTAAGGGAGCGCCCTGGAAACACCATATATTTT
TRBV30	.	many	TRBJ1-2	CAWRAWDGYTF	TGTGCCTGGAGGGCGTGGGATGGCTACACCTTC
TRBV6-5	TRBD1	.	TRBJ1-2	CASSYHRGVGYTF	TGTGCCAGCAGTTACCACAGGGGCGTGGGCTACACCTTC
TRBV5-1	TRBD1	.	TRBJ2-1	CASSPDRGDYNEQFF	TGCGCCAGCAGCCCCGACAGGGGCGACTACAATGAGCAGTTCTTC
TRBV28	.	once	TRBJ1-5	CASSSPPGRNSNQPQHF	TGTGCCAGCAGTTCCCCCCCGGGGCGGAATAGCAATCAGCCCCAGCATTTT
TRBV28	.	.	TRBJ1-1	CASSLIGGVNTEAFF	TGTGCCAGCAGTTTGATAGGGGGTGTTAACACTGAAGCTTTCTTT
TRBV6-6	.	.	TRBJ1-1	CASSYLPKNTEAFF	TGTGCCAGCAGTTATCTGCCCAAGAACACTGAAGCTTTCTTT